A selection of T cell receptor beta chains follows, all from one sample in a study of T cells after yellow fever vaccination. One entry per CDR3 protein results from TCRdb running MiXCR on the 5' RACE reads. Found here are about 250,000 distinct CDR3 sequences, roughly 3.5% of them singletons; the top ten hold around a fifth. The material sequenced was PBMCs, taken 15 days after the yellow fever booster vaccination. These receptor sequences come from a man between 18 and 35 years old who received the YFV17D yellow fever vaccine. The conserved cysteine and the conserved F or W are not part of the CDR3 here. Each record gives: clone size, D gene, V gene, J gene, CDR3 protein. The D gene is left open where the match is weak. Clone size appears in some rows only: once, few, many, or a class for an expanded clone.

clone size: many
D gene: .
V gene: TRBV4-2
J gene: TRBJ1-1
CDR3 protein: ASTHPGSLNTEAF

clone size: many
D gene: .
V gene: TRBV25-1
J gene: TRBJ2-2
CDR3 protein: ASRGDTGELF

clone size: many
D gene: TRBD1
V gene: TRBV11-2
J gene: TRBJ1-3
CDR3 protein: ASSWTGATGNTIY

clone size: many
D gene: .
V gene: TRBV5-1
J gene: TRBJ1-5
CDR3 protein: ASSLGTNQPQH

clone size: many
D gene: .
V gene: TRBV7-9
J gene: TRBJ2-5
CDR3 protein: ASSLAGIQETQY

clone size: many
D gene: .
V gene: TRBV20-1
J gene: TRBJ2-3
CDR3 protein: SARDFGRYTDTQY

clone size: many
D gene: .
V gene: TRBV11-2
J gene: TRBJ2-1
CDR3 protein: ASSHGVPYNEQF

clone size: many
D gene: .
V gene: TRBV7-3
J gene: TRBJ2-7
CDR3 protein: ASSLTPASYEQY

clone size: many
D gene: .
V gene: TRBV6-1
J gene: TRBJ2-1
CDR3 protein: ASSEGDTRIYEQF

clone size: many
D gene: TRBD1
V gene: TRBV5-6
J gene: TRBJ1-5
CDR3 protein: ASSVAGQPAVQPQH

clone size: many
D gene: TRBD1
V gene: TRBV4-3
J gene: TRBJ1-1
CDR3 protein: ASSSFQGAEAF

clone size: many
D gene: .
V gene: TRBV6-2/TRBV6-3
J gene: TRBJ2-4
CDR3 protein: ASSYRMANIQY

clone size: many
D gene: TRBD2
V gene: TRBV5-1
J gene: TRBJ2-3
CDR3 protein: ASSGGLAGSDTQY

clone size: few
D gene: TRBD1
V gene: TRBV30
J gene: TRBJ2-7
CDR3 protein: AWGTGSSHEQY

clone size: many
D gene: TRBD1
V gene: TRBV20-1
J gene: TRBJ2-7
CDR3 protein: SARDLTGGGYEQY

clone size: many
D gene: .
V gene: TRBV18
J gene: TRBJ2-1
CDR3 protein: ASSPRSPGEQF

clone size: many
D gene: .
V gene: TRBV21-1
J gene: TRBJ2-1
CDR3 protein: ASARPGQGPNEQF

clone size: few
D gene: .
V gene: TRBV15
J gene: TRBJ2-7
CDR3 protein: ATSSETRFYEQY

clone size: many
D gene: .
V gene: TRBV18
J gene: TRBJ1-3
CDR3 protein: ASSPRENGNTIY

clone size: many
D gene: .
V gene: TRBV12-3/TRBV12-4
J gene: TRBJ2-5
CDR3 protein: ASSSYGTQY

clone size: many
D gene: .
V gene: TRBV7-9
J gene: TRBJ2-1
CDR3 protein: ASSFYRSSSHNEQF

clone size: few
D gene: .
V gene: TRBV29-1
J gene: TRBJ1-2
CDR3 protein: SVRRPGEGDTNGYT

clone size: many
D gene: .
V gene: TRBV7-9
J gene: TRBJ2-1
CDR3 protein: ASSLALSNEQF

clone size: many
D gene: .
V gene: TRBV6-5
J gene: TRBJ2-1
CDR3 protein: ASSLVSRGADNEQF

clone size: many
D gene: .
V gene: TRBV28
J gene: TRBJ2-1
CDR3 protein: ASSLGQGGEQF

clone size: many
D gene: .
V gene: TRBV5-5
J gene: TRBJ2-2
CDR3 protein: ASSLGEGGIGELF

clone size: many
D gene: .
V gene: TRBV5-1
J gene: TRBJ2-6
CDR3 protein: ASSLGAGANVLT

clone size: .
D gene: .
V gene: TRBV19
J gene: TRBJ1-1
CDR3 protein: ASSILGHGTEAF

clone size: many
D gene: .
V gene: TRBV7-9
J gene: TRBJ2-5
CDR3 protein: ASSPPVLPDSQETQY

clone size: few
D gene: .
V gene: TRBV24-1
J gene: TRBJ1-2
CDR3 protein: ATSARDRNYGYT

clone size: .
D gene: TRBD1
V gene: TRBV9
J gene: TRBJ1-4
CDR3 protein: ASSAYRGGEKLF

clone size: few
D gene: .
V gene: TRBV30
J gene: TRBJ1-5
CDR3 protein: AWQGPSNQPQH

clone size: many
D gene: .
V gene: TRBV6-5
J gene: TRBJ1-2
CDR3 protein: ASSYGTPNYGYT

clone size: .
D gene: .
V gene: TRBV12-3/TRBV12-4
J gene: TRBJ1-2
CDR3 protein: ASGLGQNYGYT

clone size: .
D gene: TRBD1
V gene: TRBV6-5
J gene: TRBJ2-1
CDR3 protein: ATDRGNEQF

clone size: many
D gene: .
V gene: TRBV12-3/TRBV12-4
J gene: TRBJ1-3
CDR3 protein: ASSLQTAGNTIY

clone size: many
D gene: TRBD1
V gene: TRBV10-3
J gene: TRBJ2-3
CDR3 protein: ATAWDRATDTQY

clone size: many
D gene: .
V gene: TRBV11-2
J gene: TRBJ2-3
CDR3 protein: ASSLAGVQY

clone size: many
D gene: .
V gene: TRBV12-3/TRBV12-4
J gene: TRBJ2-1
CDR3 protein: ASSPSRYNEQF

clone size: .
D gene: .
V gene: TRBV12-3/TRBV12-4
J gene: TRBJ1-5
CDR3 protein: ASRTGVRPQH

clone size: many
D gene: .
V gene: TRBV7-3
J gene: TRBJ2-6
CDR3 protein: ASSLSSSGANVLT

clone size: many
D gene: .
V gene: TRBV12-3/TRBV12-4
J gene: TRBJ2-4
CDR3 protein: ASSSGRYIQY

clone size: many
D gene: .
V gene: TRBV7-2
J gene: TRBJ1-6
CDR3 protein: ASSLRKNSPLH

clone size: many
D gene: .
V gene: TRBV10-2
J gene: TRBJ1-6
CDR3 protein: ASSDPKIGNSPLH

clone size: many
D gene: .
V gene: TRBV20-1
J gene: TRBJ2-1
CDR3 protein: SARGGDEQF

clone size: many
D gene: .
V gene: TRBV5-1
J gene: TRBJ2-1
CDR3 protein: ASSLEGFGNEQF

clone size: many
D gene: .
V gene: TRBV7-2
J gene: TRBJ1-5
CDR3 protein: ASSWGDQPQH

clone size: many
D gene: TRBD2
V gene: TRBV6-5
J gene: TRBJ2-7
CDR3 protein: ASSYSRGGSGGLYEQY

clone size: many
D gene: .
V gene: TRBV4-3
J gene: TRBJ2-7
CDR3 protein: ASSQGVGGPYEQY

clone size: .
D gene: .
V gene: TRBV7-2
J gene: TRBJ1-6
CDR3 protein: ASSTRRTAGLPPLH

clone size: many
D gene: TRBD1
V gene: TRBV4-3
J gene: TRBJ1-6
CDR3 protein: ASSPRGQGYNSPLH